This entry lists 8 T cell receptor beta chains sequenced from one sample in a study of shared clonotypes between healthy human individuals. Sequenced by immunoSEQ multiplex PCR; TCRdb stores in-frame clones only, minus some. The repertoire holds 2 million to 3 million clones, with 80% to 95% as singletons. Sequencing was performed on naive CD4+ T cells from PBMCs. Documented subset: CD45RA+ positively selected. These receptors were obtained from a man younger than 35 in good health. Some clones in this sample may be carry-over from other donors' samples.

The gene calls are TRBV19 and TRBJ2-1; D unclear. Trimming left V 3 bases short and J 6 bases short, with 9 bases between. Germline CDR1 is LNHDA and CDR2 is SQIVND (reference sequence). The CDR3 has 13 amino acids. CDR3 in amino acids: CASSINGFNEQFF. The CDR3 DNA reads as TGTGCCAGTAGTATTAATGGTTTCAATGAGCAGTTCTTC.

This clone has only a few counts. This sequence joins TRBV18 and TRBJ1-4; D might be TRBD1 (5 bases). Germline-derived CDR1 and CDR2 are KGHSH and LQKENI. The V end lost 2 bases, the J end lost 5 bases, and 12 bases lay between the germline ends. There are 15 residues in the CDR3. CDR3 protein: CASSPSVTVNEKLFF. The CDR3 region has the DNA TGTGCCAGCTCACCAAGCGTGACAGTGAATGAAAAACTGTTTTTT.

The chain employs TRBV7-9 and TRBJ2-1; D might be TRBD2 (5 bases). The V and J ends lost 5 bases and 5 bases respectively, with 22 bases between them. Per the germline V gene, CDR1 is SEHNR and CDR2 is FQNEAQ (reference sequence). This CDR3 region has 17 residues. Written as DNA, the CDR3 is TGTGCCAGCAGCCCGATGGACTCCCTACGTTCCAACAATGAGCAGTTCTTC. Translated: CASSPMDSLRSNNEQFF. Combining the CDR3 with reference TRBV7-9 and TRBJ2-1 gives the whole variable domain DTGVSQNPRHKITKRGQNVTFRCDPISEHNRLYWYRQTLGQGPEFLTYFQNEAQLEKSRLLSDRFSAERPKGSFSTLEIQRTEQGDSAMYLCASSPMDSLRSNNEQFFGPGTRLTVL.

About this clone: Other DNA sequences in the sample encode the same CDR3. The V call is TRBV18, the J call TRBJ1-5; 9 bases are shared with TRBD1. CDR3 length: 15 amino acids. Germline V gene sequence: CDR1 KGHSH, CDR2 LQKENI. Trimming took 0 bases from V and 4 from J; bases not matched to a gene: 1. CDR3 residues: CASSPPGTGNQPQHF. CDR3 nucleotides: TGTGCCAGCTCACCACCGGGGACAGGGAATCAGCCCCAGCATTTT. The full variable domain, rest sourced from reference TRBV18 and TRBJ1-5, is NAGVMQNPRHLVRRRGQEARLRCSPMKGHSHVYWYRQLPEEGLKFMVYLQKENIIDESGMPKERFSAEFPKEGPSILRIQQVVRGDSAAYFCASSPPGTGNQPQHFGDGTRLSIL.

The chain uses TRBV29-1 and TRBJ2-6, with TRBD1 as a possible D gene (5 bases). This CDR3 spans 15 amino acids. The ends were cut back, 6 bases at V and 4 bases at J, with 16 bases in the middle. The germline CDR1 and CDR2 sequences are SQVTM and ANQGSEA. For the CDR3, the DNA is TGCAGCGTAGCCCCAGGGTTTAGCGGGGCCAACGTCCTGACTTTC. Encoded protein: CSVAPGFSGANVLTF.

The rearrangement joins TRBV18 to TRBJ1-1; unclear D gene. The germline V gene has CDR1 KGHSH and CDR2 LQKENI. The CDR3 runs to 12 residues. The germline V and J ends were trimmed by 6 bases and 7 bases, with 12 bases remaining between them. CDR3 loop: CASSPDSSEAFF. As DNA, the CDR3 is TGTGCCAGCTCCCCGGATTCCAGTGAAGCTTTCTTT.

V usage is TRBV28 and J usage is TRBJ2-2, with D unresolved. The germline V and J ends were trimmed by 2 bases and 13 bases, with 17 bases remaining between them. The CDR3 totals 14 residues. The germline gives CDR1 MDHEN, CDR2 SYDVKM. CDR3 residues: CASSLPTEGNGLFF. DNA for the CDR3: TGTGCCAGCAGTTTACCTACGGAAGGGAATGGGCTGTTTTTT.

The rearrangement links TRBV7-9 to TRBJ2-1, with D perhaps matching TRBD1 or TRBD2 (7 bases each). CDR1 SEHNR and CDR2 FQNEAQ come from the germline V gene (reference sequence). V lost 6 bases and J lost 12, with 18 bases in between. This CDR3 has 13 amino acids. Here the CDR3 reads CASSQIRGGVQFF. CDR3 sequence (DNA): TGTGCCAGCAGTCAAATCAGGGGGGGAGTGCAGTTCTTC.